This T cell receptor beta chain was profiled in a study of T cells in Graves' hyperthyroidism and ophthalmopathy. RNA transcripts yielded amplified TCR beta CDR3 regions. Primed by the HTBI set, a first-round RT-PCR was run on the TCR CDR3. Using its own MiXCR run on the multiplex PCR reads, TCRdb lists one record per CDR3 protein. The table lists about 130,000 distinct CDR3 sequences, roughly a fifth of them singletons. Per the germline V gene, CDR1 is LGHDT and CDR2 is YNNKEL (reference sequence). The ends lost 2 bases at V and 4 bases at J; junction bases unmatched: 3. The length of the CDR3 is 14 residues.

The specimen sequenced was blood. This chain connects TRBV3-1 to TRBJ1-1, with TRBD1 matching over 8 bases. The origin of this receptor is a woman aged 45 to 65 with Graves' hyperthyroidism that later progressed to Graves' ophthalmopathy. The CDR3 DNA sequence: TGTGCCAGCAGCCAACAGGGGGCGGGCACTGAAGCTTTCTTT. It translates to CASSQQGAGTEAFF.